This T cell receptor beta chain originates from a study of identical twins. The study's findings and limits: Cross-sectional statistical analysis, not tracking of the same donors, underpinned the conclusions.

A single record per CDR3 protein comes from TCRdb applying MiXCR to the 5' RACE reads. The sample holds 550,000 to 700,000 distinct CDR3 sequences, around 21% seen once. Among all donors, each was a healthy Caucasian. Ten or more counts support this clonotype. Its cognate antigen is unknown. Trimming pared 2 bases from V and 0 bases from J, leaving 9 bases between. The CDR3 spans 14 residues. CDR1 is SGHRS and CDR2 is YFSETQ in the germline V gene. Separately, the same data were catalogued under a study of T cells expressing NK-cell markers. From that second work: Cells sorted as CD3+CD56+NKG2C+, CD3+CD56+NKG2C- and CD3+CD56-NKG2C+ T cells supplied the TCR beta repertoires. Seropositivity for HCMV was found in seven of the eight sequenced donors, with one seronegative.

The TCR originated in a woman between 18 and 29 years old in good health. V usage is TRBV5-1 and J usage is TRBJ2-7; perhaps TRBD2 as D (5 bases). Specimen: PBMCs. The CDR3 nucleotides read TGCGCCAGCAGCTTAGCGGAGAGCTCCTACGAGCAGTACTTC. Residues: CASSLAESSYEQYF.